This is a list of T cell receptor beta chains from one sample in a study of blood T cell repertoires in COVID-19. TCRdb's table, derived via immunoSEQ multiplex PCR, lists solely in-frame clones and lacks some. The sample holds around 300,000 clones, 85% seen once. Sequencing was done on a sample of peripheral blood. The receptors stem from a woman in her forties or fifties with active or convalescent COVID-19. Each CDR3 is given with its conserved first and last residue. D genes are given only for firm matches. Only some rows state a clone size, as once, few, many or a class for expanded clones.

CDR3aa | CDR3nt | d_gene | j_gene | abundance | v_gene
CASSPSGLAGATGHEQFF | TGCGCCAGCAGCCCCTCTGGACTAGCGGGCGCTACCGGGCATGAGCAGTTCTTC | TRBD2 | TRBJ2-1 | - | TRBV5-1
CSASRRGYEQYF | TGCAGTGCTAGTCGGAGGGGTTACGAGCAGTACTTC | - | TRBJ2-7 | - | TRBV20-1
CSAGTGYGYTF | TGCAGTGCCGGCACAGGGTATGGCTACACCTTC | - | TRBJ1-2 | - | TRBV20-1
CASSGTPNEQFF | TGTGCCAGCAGCGGTACACCGAATGAGCAGTTCTTC | - | TRBJ2-1 | - | TRBV7-2
CASSQSTPLAGSPYEQYF | TGCGCCAGCAGTCAATCGACCCCACTAGCGGGTTCTCCCTACGAGCAGTACTTC | TRBD2 | TRBJ2-7 | - | TRBV23-1
CASKVGQANQPQHF | TGTGCCAGCAAAGTTGGGCAGGCTAATCAGCCCCAGCATTTT | - | TRBJ1-5 | - | TRBV6-5
CASSLDRLGYGYTF | TGTGCCAGCAGTTTGGACAGACTTGGCTATGGCTACACCTTC | - | TRBJ1-2 | - | TRBV28
CATSDPPTTNTGELFF | TGTGCCACCAGTGACCCACCTACCACGAACACCGGGGAGCTGTTTTTT | - | TRBJ2-2 | - | TRBV24-1
CASSPGVWVSQHF | TGTGCCAGCAGTCCCGGGGTCTGGGTGTCCCAGCATTTT | - | TRBJ1-5 | once | TRBV6-5
CATSRGLSSGANVLTF | TGTGCCACCTCCAGGGGTCTTAGCTCTGGGGCCAACGTCCTGACTTTC | - | TRBJ2-6 | - | TRBV5-8
CASSFQGGQYEQYF | TGCGCCAGCAGCTTCCAAGGCGGGCAATACGAGCAGTACTTC | - | TRBJ2-7 | few | TRBV5-1
CASSVEWESTDTQYF | TGTGCCAGCAGCGTAGAGTGGGAGAGCACAGATACGCAGTATTTT | - | TRBJ2-3 | - | TRBV9
CASSLGGGEQFF | TGTGCCAGCAGTTTAGGGGGGGGTGAGCAGTTCTTC | TRBD2 | TRBJ2-1 | - | TRBV28
CASSRLPVSGNTIYF | TGTGCCAGCAGTAGACTCCCGGTATCGGGAAACACCATATATTTT | - | TRBJ1-3 | - | TRBV6-5
CASKLAGVGDTQYF | TGTGCCAGCAAGCTAGCGGGAGTCGGGGATACGCAGTATTTT | TRBD2 | TRBJ2-3 | - | TRBV2
CASHPSGGVSYNEQFF | TGTGCCAGCCATCCAAGCGGGGGAGTATCCTACAATGAGCAGTTCTTC | TRBD2 | TRBJ2-1 | - | TRBV18
CASSNRQGSRRANVLTF | TGTGCCAGCAGTAACCGGCAGGGCTCCCGGAGGGCCAACGTCCTGACTTTC | - | TRBJ2-6 | - | TRBV27
CASSLWTGGASNQPQHF | TGTGCCAGCAGTTTATGGACTGGGGGGGCCAGCAATCAGCCCCAGCATTTT | - | TRBJ1-5 | - | TRBV28
CATSGPPGLAGTPEGDTQYF | TGTGCCACCAGTGGCCCTCCGGGACTAGCGGGCACCCCTGAGGGAGATACGCAGTATTTT | TRBD2 | TRBJ2-3 | - | TRBV24-1
CASSFDRGSPLHF | TGTGCCAGCAGCTTCGACAGGGGTTCACCCCTCCACTTT | TRBD1 | TRBJ1-6 | - | TRBV7-3
CASSIVAQGGNQPQHF | TGTGCCAGTAGTATTGTCGCACAGGGGGGAAATCAGCCCCAGCATTTT | TRBD1 | TRBJ1-5 | - | TRBV19
CASSDRAMLNTEAFF | TGTGCCAGCTCAGACAGGGCGATGTTAAACACTGAAGCTTTCTTT | TRBD1 | TRBJ1-1 | - | TRBV2
CASSLRQGAQPQHF | TGTGCCAGCAGTCTGCGGCAGGGGGCTCAGCCCCAGCATTTT | TRBD1 | TRBJ1-5 | - | TRBV6-5
CASSLRASGRGFYEQYF | TGTGCCAGCTCACTCCGGGCTAGCGGGAGGGGATTCTACGAGCAGTACTTC | TRBD2 | TRBJ2-7 | - | TRBV18
CAISESREREAFF | TGTGCCATCAGTGAGTCACGAGAGCGTGAAGCTTTCTTT | - | TRBJ1-1 | - | TRBV10-3
CASSEGTGRNTEAFF | TGTGCCAGCAGTGAGGGGACAGGGCGGAACACTGAAGCTTTCTTT | TRBD1 | TRBJ1-1 | - | TRBV6-1
CASSAGLAGDRIQYF | TGCGCCAGCAGCGCTGGACTAGCGGGGGACCGGATCCAGTACTTC | TRBD2 | TRBJ2-5 | - | TRBV5-1
CASSPPTLAGGYNEQFF | TGTGCCAGCTCACCACCGACACTAGCGGGGGGTTACAATGAGCAGTTCTTC | TRBD2 | TRBJ2-1 | few | TRBV18
CASSSFRGTYEQYF | TGCGCCAGCAGCTCCTTTCGGGGGACCTACGAGCAGTACTTC | - | TRBJ2-7 | - | TRBV5-1
CASSLAPSGSGADTQYF | TGTGCCAGCAGCTTAGCCCCTAGCGGGAGCGGGGCAGATACGCAGTATTTT | TRBD2 | TRBJ2-3 | - | TRBV11-2